A single sample gave rise to the 14 T cell receptor beta chains below, sequenced in a study of blood T cell repertoires in COVID-19. The method was immunoSEQ multiplex PCR; TCRdb's version includes in-frame clones alone and lacks a portion of them. The table shows roughly 8,500 clones, with approximately 80% occurring only once. Sequencing was done on a sample of peripheral blood. The receptor source for this set is an older man with active COVID-19.

The V and J genes are TRBV10-3 and TRBJ2-7; 8 bases agree with TRBD1. The CDR3 totals 13 residues. J lost 6 bases, V lost 9 bases, and 10 bases had no gene match. Germline CDR1 and CDR2: ENHRY and SYGVKD. The CDR3 spells CAMAGTGLSEQYF. The CDR3 DNA reads TGTGCCATGGCCGGGACAGGACTGAGCGAGCAGTACTTC.

This chain uses TRBV2 with TRBJ1-2, with D possibly matching TRBD1 (6 bases). The germline CDR1 and CDR2 sequences are SNHLY and FYNNEI. CDR3 length: 14 residues. V was trimmed by 7 bases and J by 6 bases, leaving 18 bases between them. DNA of the CDR3: TGTGCCAGCAAAAGACCTTGGACAGACGATGGCTACACCTTC. Amino acids: CASKRPWTDDGYTF. The whole variable domain, remainder taken from reference TRBV2 and TRBJ1-2, is EPEVTQTPSHQVTQMGQEVILRCVPISNHLYFYWYRQILGQKVEFLVSFYNNEISEKSEIFDDQFSVERPDGSNFTLKIRSTKLEDSAMYFCASKRPWTDDGYTFGSGTRLTVV.

This sequence joins TRBV7-9 and TRBJ2-1; a possible D gene is TRBD2 (6 bases). CDR3 length: 12 amino acids. Deletions cut 4 bases from V and 9 bases from J, with 10 bases between. CDR1 SEHNR and CDR2 FQNEAQ come from the germline V gene (reference sequence). CDR3 sequence reads: CASSSTSLEQFF. The CDR3 bases are TGTGCCAGCAGCTCGACTAGTCTTGAGCAGTTCTTC. Full variable domain (outside the CDR3, taken from reference TRBV7-9 and TRBJ2-1): DTGVSQNPRHKITKRGQNVTFRCDPISEHNRLYWYRQTLGQGPEFLTYFQNEAQLEKSRLLSDRFSAERPKGSFSTLEIQRTEQGDSAMYLCASSSTSLEQFFGPGTRLTVL.

The table lists this clone with a few counts. The chain employs TRBV29-1 and TRBJ2-5; 7 nucleotides line up with TRBD1. The CDR3 spans 12 residues. V shed 5 bases, J shed 2 bases, and the junction held 2 bases outside the gene matches. CDR1 and CDR2 from the germline V gene are SQVTM and ANQGSEA. The CDR3 region is CSVRGQQETQYF. CDR3 bases: TGCAGCGTTCGGGGACAGCAAGAGACCCAGTACTTC.

This chain connects TRBV14 to TRBJ2-1; 7 bases align to TRBD2. Germline V lookup: CDR1 SGHDN, CDR2 FVKESK. This CDR3 region has 15 residues. V shed 0 bases and J 9 bases; nucleotides not matched to a gene: 8. The CDR3 protein is CASSQDWGGQTEQFF. The CDR3 coding sequence is TGTGCCAGCAGCCAAGATTGGGGAGGGCAGACTGAGCAGTTCTTC.

The chain is built from TRBV28 and TRBJ1-2; D perhaps matches TRBD1 (5 bases). This CDR3 has 14 residues. CDR1 is MDHEN and CDR2 is SYDVKM in the germline V gene. V lost 2 bases to trimming and J lost 2 bases, with 9 bases between them. CDR3 region: CASSLPDRNYGYTF. CDR3 nucleotide sequence: TGTGCCAGCAGTTTACCCGACAGAAACTATGGCTACACCTTC.

The chain couples TRBV3-1 (or the pseudogene TRBV3-2) to TRBJ2-2, with 8 positions matching TRBD1. CDR1 and CDR2 from the germline V gene are LGHDT and YNNKEL (reference sequence). The CDR3 consists of 13 residues. The trim removed 3 bases at V and 14 bases at J, leaving 8 bases unmatched. The chain's CDR3 is CASSQAQGARLFF. CDR3 coding DNA: TGTGCCAGCAGCCAGGCCCAGGGGGCGCGACTGTTTTTT.

The J gene is TRBJ1-1, the V gene TRBV11-2; D is undetermined. The CDR3 loop spans 13 amino acids. Trimming removed 4 bases at V and 3 bases at J, with 9 bases between. Germline V gene lookup returns CDR1 SGHAT and CDR2 FQNNGV. The CDR3 reads CASSSQDYTEAFF. The CDR3 DNA reads as TGTGCCAGCAGCTCGCAGGACTACACTGAAGCTTTCTTT. Full variable domain (remainder filled in from reference TRBV11-2 and TRBJ1-1): EAGVAQSPRYKIIEKRQSVAFWCNPISGHATLYWYQQILGQGPKLLIQFQNNGVVDDSQLPKDRFSAERLKGVDSTLKIQPAKLEDSAVYLCASSSQDYTEAFFGQGTRLTVV.

This chain uses TRBV29-1 with TRBJ2-3; perhaps TRBD1 as D (5 bases). Trimming stripped 4 bases from V and 0 bases from J, with 11 bases between. CDR1 SQVTM and CDR2 ANQGSEA come from the germline V gene. CDR3 length: 14 amino acids. Written as DNA, the CDR3 is TGCAGCGTTGGGACATCCACTAGCACAGATACGCAGTATTTT. The encoded protein is CSVGTSTSTDTQYF.

The rearrangement joins TRBV15 to TRBJ2-5, with 9 bases fitting TRBD1. The CDR3 covers 15 residues. CDR1 and CDR2 from the germline V gene are LNHNV and YYDKDF (reference sequence). The V segment lost 8 bases and the J segment 5 bases; nucleotides outside the gene matches: 12. CDR3 residues: CATLRDRVFLETQYF. Here the CDR3 DNA reads TGTGCCACCCTCCGGGACAGGGTTTTCTTGGAGACCCAGTACTTC.

The rearrangement uses TRBV6-6 and TRBJ1-6; no definite D call. Per germline, CDR1 MNHNY and CDR2 SVGAGI (reference sequence). This CDR3 has 14 residues. V was pared by 2 bases and J by 5 bases, with 7 bases between. CDR3 nucleotides: TGTGCCAGCAGTTACGGGCAGGATAATTCACCCCTCCACTTT. Translating it yields CASSYGQDNSPLHF.

In this sample, this clone turned up once. The chain couples TRBV5-1 to TRBJ2-3; 13 positions match TRBD2. The V gene end was trimmed by 3 bases and the J gene end by 3 bases; junction bases not matched to a gene: 13. CDR3 size: 19 residues. The V gene's germline CDR1 is SGHRS and CDR2 YFSETQ. CDR3 sequence (DNA): TGCGCCAGCAGCTCGGGACTAGCGGGGTTAAAATTACGAACAGATACGCAGTATTTT. Translated, it gives CASSSGLAGLKLRTDTQYF.

CDR3 residues: CASSQAHGTANTEAFF. In DNA, the CDR3 is TGCGCCAGCAGCCAAGCCCATGGGACAGCGAACACTGAAGCTTTCTTT. The chain combines TRBV4-1 with TRBJ1-1; 7 bases align to TRBD1. This CDR3 comprises 16 residues. The V gene's germline CDR1 is MGHRA and CDR2 YSYEKL. J lost 1 base, V lost 1 base, and 6 bases had no gene match.

The chain recombines TRBV6-1 with TRBJ2-1; D gene ambiguous. Germline V gives CDR1 MNHNS, CDR2 SASEGT. The V end was cut by 0 bases, the J end by 7 bases, with 16 bases between. This CDR3 is 16 amino acids long. Here the CDR3 reads CASSEAGWAQKNEQFF. The CDR3 DNA follows: TGTGCCAGCAGTGAAGCGGGTTGGGCACAGAAGAATGAGCAGTTCTTC.